The subject of this entry is one TCR beta chain. This sample is drawn from a study of OX40 agonist ivuxolimab in advanced cancers. Whole-study context: Participants, around 80% male, averaged roughly 55 years of age, ranging from about 23 to 80.

This CDR3 spans 14 amino acids. CDR1 is SGHTA, CDR2 FQGTGA, per germline. V was clipped by 5 bases and J by 7 bases; unmatched bases: 9. TCRdb's table, derived via immunoSEQ multiplex PCR, lists solely in-frame clones and lacks some. The sample consists of 55,000 to 70,000 clones, roughly 90% of them appearing once. This sequence originates from an adult with an advanced solid tumor such as melanoma, head and neck, liver or kidney cancer. The source material was CD4+ or CD8+ T cells sorted from blood, sampled in a trial of the OX40 agonist ivuxolimab. J is TRBJ2-5 and V is TRBV7-3; 8 positions match TRBD1. The CDR3 region is CASSPGQGRGTQYF. Written as DNA, the CDR3 is TGTGCCAGCAGCCCAGGACAGGGTCGGGGGACCCAGTACTTC.